Each of the 27 T cell receptor beta chains below was sequenced from the same sample in a study of graft-versus-host responses after intestinal transplantation. TCRdb's table, derived via immunoSEQ multiplex PCR, lists solely in-frame clones and lacks some. The table lists 85,000 to 90,000 clones, approximately 92% of them singletons. No antigen is known for these receptors. Source: unstimulated CD4+ T cells sorted from spleen or lymph node cells, taken before intestinal transplant. These TCRs come from a human donor who received an intestinal transplant.

The chain links TRBV13 to TRBJ2-3, with D perhaps matching TRBD1 or TRBD2 (7 bases each). V was trimmed by 6 bases and J by 1 base, leaving 17 bases between them. The CDR3 is 16 amino acids. CDR1 and CDR2 (germline): PRHDT, FYEKMQ (reference sequence). The CDR3 DNA reads TGTGCCAGCAGTCTCAGGGGGGGGCCGGGCACAGATACGCAGTATTTT. Protein sequence: CASSLRGGPGTDTQYF.

In this sample, this clone turned up once. This chain connects TRBV5-1 to TRBJ2-1, with 12 bases that match TRBD2. Looked up from germline, CDR1 is SGHRS and CDR2 is YFSETQ. V lost 3 bases, J lost 2 bases, and 9 bases stayed unmatched. The CDR3 has 18 residues. Here the CDR3 reads CASSSQGTSGYPYNEQFF. The CDR3 coding sequence is TGCGCCAGCAGCTCCCAAGGGACTAGCGGGTACCCCTACAATGAGCAGTTCTTC.

This chain uses TRBV2 with TRBJ1-2; D uncertain. This CDR3 is built from 11 residues. V dropped 0 bases and J dropped 7 bases, with 3 bases sitting between them. Germline loops: CDR1 SNHLY, CDR2 FYNNEI. The CDR3 region is CASSEASGYTF. CDR3 bases: TGTGCCAGCAGTGAAGCAAGTGGCTACACCTTC.

Only a few counts were recorded for this clone. The V and J genes are TRBV6-1 and TRBJ2-5, with 9 bases matching TRBD1. V lost 2 bases to trimming and J lost 4 bases; unmatched junction nucleotides: 5. Germline CDR1 and CDR2: MNHNS and SASEGT. CDR3 size: 15 residues. CDR3 sequence reads: CASSEKGQGRETQYF. The CDR3 DNA reads TGTGCCAGCAGTGAAAAGGGACAGGGAAGAGAGACCCAGTACTTC.

This clone came up a few times. The rearrangement uses TRBV6-5 and TRBJ2-2, with 7 bases matching TRBD2. CDR1 is MNHEY, CDR2 SVGAGI, per germline. V was pared by 11 bases and J by 7 bases, with 16 bases of the junction left unmatched. The CDR3 spans 15 residues. This CDR3 reads CAVRIDGRENGELFF. The CDR3 DNA is TGTGCCGTGAGAATTGACGGGCGGGAGAACGGGGAGCTGTTTTTT.

This sequence joins TRBV11-3 and TRBJ1-5; D perhaps matches TRBD1 (5 bases). Trimming left V 7 bases short and J 4 bases short, with 23 bases between. There are 17 residues in the CDR3. The germline V gene encodes CDR1 SGHNT and CDR2 YENEEA. CDR3 nucleotides: TGTGCCAGCACCCGACTTACCGGACACCGGACTAATCAGCCCCAGCATTTT. This translates into CASTRLTGHRTNQPQHF.

The chain links TRBV5-6 to TRBJ1-5; D gene uncertain. There are 14 residues in the CDR3. Germline V CDR1 and CDR2: SGHDT, YYEEEE. V was pared by 0 bases and J by 4 bases, with 8 bases between. The CDR3 bases are TGTGCCAGCAGCTTGGGAGGGAGGAATCAGCCCCAGCATTTT. Protein product: CASSLGGRNQPQHF.

This chain uses TRBV27 with TRBJ1-1; D ambiguous. The germline CDR1 and CDR2 sequences are MNHEY and SMNVEV (reference sequence). V lost 3 bases and J lost 0, with 8 bases in between. This CDR3 is 14 amino acids long. CDR3 in amino acids: CASSLRGLNTEAFF. CDR3 in DNA: TGTGCCAGCAGTTTGCGTGGGCTGAACACTGAAGCTTTCTTT.

This chain links TRBV27 with TRBJ2-7; D tentatively reads TRBD1 or TRBD2 (5 bases each). This CDR3 spans 13 amino acids. The V and J ends lost 7 bases and 3 bases respectively, with 13 bases between them. The germline V gene has CDR1 MNHEY and CDR2 SMNVEV (reference sequence). This CDR3 reads CASNYTGLYEQYF. CDR3 DNA sequence: TGTGCCAGCAACTATACGGGGCTCTACGAGCAGTACTTC.

V is TRBV19 and J is TRBJ2-1; D remains unclear. This CDR3 is 16 amino acids long. The germline gives CDR1 LNHDA, CDR2 SQIVND (reference sequence). Deletions cut 5 bases from V and 6 bases from J, with 20 bases between. CDR3 sequence reads: CASSSPLGHGSNEQFF. The CDR3 region has the DNA TGTGCCAGTAGTTCACCACTTGGCCACGGGTCCAATGAGCAGTTCTTC.

V and J are TRBV6-1 and TRBJ2-1; possibly TRBD1 for D (5 bases). The CDR3 loop spans 15 amino acids. CDR1 and CDR2 from the germline V gene are MNHNS and SASEGT. The V end lost 2 bases, the J end lost 1 base, and 9 bases lay between the germline ends. CDR3 nucleotide sequence: TGTGCCAGCAGTGAATTCCCAGGGTCCTACAATGAGCAGTTCTTC. The encoded protein is CASSEFPGSYNEQFF.

With regard to this clone: This specimen includes other DNA sequences encoding the same CDR3. This rearrangement joins TRBV5-1 to TRBJ2-5; D ambiguous. This CDR3 contains 11 residues. The germline CDR1 and CDR2 sequences are SGHRS and YFSETQ. The V end lost 4 bases, the J end lost 1 base, and 2 bases lay between the germline ends. The CDR3 region is CASSLQETQYF. CDR3 coding DNA: TGCGCCAGCAGCCTCCAAGAGACCCAGTACTTC.

CDR3 sequence (DNA): TGTGCCAGCAGTTACACAGGGAACACTGAAGCTTTCTTT. Translated, it gives CASSYTGNTEAFF. J is TRBJ1-1 and V is TRBV6-5, with D perhaps matching TRBD1 (5 bases). The V end was cut by 2 bases, the J end by 1 base, with 5 bases between. CDR1 is MNHEY and CDR2 is SVGAGI in the germline V gene. The CDR3 is 13 residues long.

This clone came up a few times. The V and J genes are TRBV4-1 and TRBJ2-5; 10 bases are a match to TRBD2. J gave up 2 bases and V 3 bases, and 12 bases lay outside the gene matches. Germline lookup yields CDR1 MGHRA and CDR2 YSYEKL. The CDR3 has 18 residues. This CDR3 reads CASSHQRGGPRGQETQYF. The CDR3, as DNA: TGCGCCAGCAGCCACCAGCGGGGGGGGCCGCGCGGACAAGAGACCCAGTACTTC.

V usage is TRBV9 and J usage is TRBJ2-2; TRBD2 matches at 11 bases. This CDR3 has 16 residues. The J segment lost 4 bases and the V segment lost 3 bases, leaving 5 bases of the junction unmatched. Germline loops: CDR1 SGDLS, CDR2 YYNGEE. The CDR3 coding sequence is TGTGCCAGCAGCGGGGGGACTAGCGGAAGCACCGGGGAGCTGTTTTTT. Protein: CASSGGTSGSTGELFF.

This chain links TRBV19 with TRBJ1-1, with a weak D call TRBD1 (6 bases). The CDR3 consists of 15 residues. V was clipped by 4 bases and J by 1 base, with 13 bases between them. Germline values: CDR1 LNHDA, CDR2 SQIVND (reference sequence). CDR3 DNA: TGTGCCAGTAGTACGAGATTACAGGGGAACACTGAAGCTTTCTTT. Translating it yields CASSTRLQGNTEAFF.

The chain is built from TRBV11-2 and TRBJ1-3; D ambiguous. The CDR3 loop spans 13 amino acids. Germline CDR1 SGHAT, CDR2 FQNNGV. Trimming left V 8 bases short and J 0 bases short, with 8 bases between. CDR3 bases: TGTGCCAGCGGGCTACTCTCTGGAAACACCATATATTTT. Protein sequence: CASGLLSGNTIYF.

This chain connects TRBV5-1 to TRBJ2-3; no reliable D call. The CDR3 contains 16 residues. The V end lost 7 bases, the J end lost 0 bases, and 18 bases lay between the germline ends. In germline, CDR1 is SGHRS, CDR2 YFSETQ. The CDR3 coding sequence is TGCGCCAGCTGCGTGGTGGCGGCCCATAGCACAGATACGCAGTATTTT. Translated, it gives CASCVVAAHSTDTQYF.

V usage is TRBV30 and J usage is TRBJ2-5; TRBD2 matches at 7 bases. CDR1 and CDR2 from the germline V gene are GTSNPN and SVGIG (reference sequence). This CDR3 has 14 residues. Unmatched junction bases numbered 6, after V lost 0 bases and J lost 5 bases. CDR3 bases: TGTGCCTGGAGTGTACCCGGGAGGAGTGAGACCCAGTACTTC. Amino acids: CAWSVPGRSETQYF. The full variable domain, in which reference TRBV30 and TRBJ2-5 provide the parts outside the CDR3, is SQTIHQWPATLVQPVGSPLSLECTVEGTSNPNLYWYRQAAGRGLQLLFYSVGIGQISSEVPQNLSASRPQDRQFILSSKKLLLSDSGFYLCAWSVPGRSETQYFGPGTRLLVL.

J is TRBJ1-3 and V is TRBV27; 7 nucleotides align to TRBD1. The germline CDR1 and CDR2 sequences are MNHEY and SMNVEV (reference sequence). Germline trimming cut 3 bases from V and 2 bases from J; bases unmatched to any gene: 10. The CDR3 is 17 residues long. The CDR3 protein is CASSFVTGDKAGNTIYF. The DNA of the CDR3 is TGTGCCAGCAGTTTCGTAACAGGGGATAAAGCTGGAAACACCATATATTTT.

The V gene is TRBV5-5, the J gene TRBJ2-7, with D uncertain. Germline-derived CDR1 and CDR2 are SGHKS and YYEKEE (reference sequence). This CDR3 region has 14 residues. V lost 5 bases, J lost 3 bases, and 15 bases lay in between. For the CDR3, the DNA is TGTGCCAGCAGTCTACAGCCCCACCTCTACGAGCAGTACTTC. Its translation is CASSLQPHLYEQYF.

The V and J genes are TRBV18 and TRBJ2-7; 7 bases fit TRBD2. Per germline, CDR1 KGHSH and CDR2 LQKENI. This CDR3 is built from 16 residues. Germline trimming cut 1 base from V and 2 bases from J; bases unmatched to any gene: 8. The CDR3 here is CASSPRGREGTYEQYF. The CDR3 DNA sequence: TGTGCCAGCTCACCACGGGGCAGGGAGGGGACCTACGAGCAGTACTTC.

This clone was seen once. Here the CDR3 reads CASSYLTGAGKAFF. Written as DNA, the CDR3 is TGTGCCAGCAGTTACTTGACAGGGGCAGGGAAAGCTTTCTTT. The rearrangement links TRBV6-6 to TRBJ1-1; 8 bases map to TRBD1. Germline V gene data show CDR1 as MNHNY and CDR2 as SVGAGI (reference sequence). This CDR3 comprises 14 residues. The junction had 7 bases not matched to a gene; V was cut back by 1 base and J by 9 bases.

The chain joins TRBV18 to TRBJ2-5, with 9 bases that match TRBD1. V lost 4 bases and J lost 4; bases outside the gene matches: 19. The CDR3 sequence is 19 residues long. Germline loops: CDR1 KGHSH, CDR2 LQKENI. CDR3 region: CASSRALGSGQGGPETQYF. DNA of the CDR3: TGTGCCAGCTCACGGGCCCTGGGATCGGGACAGGGTGGTCCAGAGACCCAGTACTTC.

V usage is TRBV2 and J usage is TRBJ1-5, with TRBD1 as a possible D gene (5 bases). Trimming removed 2 bases at V and 2 bases at J, with 10 bases between. The CDR3 is 15 residues long. Per germline, CDR1 SNHLY and CDR2 FYNNEI. The CDR3 DNA is TGTGCCAGCAGTGAACAGGGTGGCGGCAATCAGCCCCAGCATTTT. Amino acid sequence: CASSEQGGGNQPQHF.

V is TRBV6-6 and J is TRBJ2-7; 9 bases agree with TRBD1. Trimming took 5 bases from V and 9 from J; bases not matched to a gene: 14. Germline V gene data show CDR1 as MNHNY and CDR2 as SVGAGI (reference sequence). This CDR3 has 15 amino acids. CDR3 in amino acids: CASSRGTGRVRVQYF. The DNA for the CDR3 is TGTGCCAGCAGTAGAGGGACAGGGAGGGTTAGAGTGCAGTACTTC.

A single count supports this clone. The rearrangement joins TRBV18 to TRBJ2-7; 7 bases are shared with TRBD1. J gave up 0 bases and V 3 bases, and 5 bases lay outside the gene matches. This CDR3 has 15 amino acids. Germline CDR1 and CDR2: KGHSH and LQKENI. The chain's CDR3 is CASSPGTDYSYEQYF. The CDR3 DNA reads as TGTGCCAGCTCACCCGGGACAGACTACTCCTACGAGCAGTACTTC. Full variable domain (missing parts from reference TRBV18 and TRBJ2-7): NAGVMQNPRHLVRRRGQEARLRCSPMKGHSHVYWYRQLPEEGLKFMVYLQKENIIDESGMPKERFSAEFPKEGPSILRIQQVVRGDSAAYFCASSPGTDYSYEQYFGPGTRLTVT.